A selection of T cell receptor beta chains follows, all from one sample in a study of blood T cell repertoires in COVID-19. TCRdb keeps only in-frame clones here, not all; method: immunoSEQ multiplex PCR. Of about 48,000 clones listed, over 80% are singletons. Sequences were obtained from peripheral blood. These receptors were obtained from a man in his 70s with acute or convalescent COVID-19. Both conserved end residues are part of each CDR3.

j_call v_call cdr3_aa
TRBJ2-3 TRBV19 CASGTGYGGDTQYF
TRBJ1-3 TRBV29-1 CSVLIGNTIYF
TRBJ1-4 TRBV28 CASSLGGTGEEKLFF
TRBJ1-1 TRBV23-1 CASSQTGPYHTEAFF
TRBJ1-4 TRBV4-1 CASSQDALESGFSTNEKLFF
TRBJ1-2 TRBV7-9 CASSLGGLVGRSNYGYTF
TRBJ2-3 TRBV7-9 CASSLVQDTQYF
TRBJ2-3 TRBV9 CASSARTGHTDTQYF
TRBJ2-7 TRBV6-2/TRBV6-3 CASSYSMRILHSYEQYF
TRBJ1-1 TRBV5-4 CASSRFQGSNTEAFF
TRBJ2-3 TRBV24-1 CATSDFFYRDRGIDTQYF
TRBJ2-1 TRBV5-5 CASSLGGQGNEQFF
TRBJ1-1 TRBV7-6 CASSLANTGTEAFF
TRBJ2-3 TRBV27 CASSLRGLALAGGFSTDTQYF
TRBJ2-3 TRBV11-2 CASSSNSGAGTDTQYF
TRBJ1-1 TRBV5-4 CASSLGGPGENTEAFF
TRBJ1-5 TRBV18 CASSPGTGWSQPQHF
TRBJ2-1 TRBV7-2 CASSANQGSYNEQFF
TRBJ2-7 TRBV7-3 CASSKEGRLAEQYF
TRBJ1-2 TRBV5-1 CASSLSTGGGYTF
TRBJ2-4 TRBV4-1 CASSQLGLAAREKNIQYF
TRBJ2-2 TRBV5-1 CASSPDRAPGELFF
TRBJ2-1 TRBV19 CASSIRGSYNEQFF
TRBJ2-7 TRBV6-2/TRBV6-3 CASSSPGQGSNEQYF
TRBJ1-2 TRBV6-2/TRBV6-3 CASSRTGGAGFPGYTF
TRBJ1-2 TRBV6-1 CASSVQGSPTGGGYTF
TRBJ2-1 TRBV6-6 CASTVSGHNEQFF
TRBJ1-1 TRBV7-3 CASSFSGETEAFF
TRBJ1-2 TRBV6-2/TRBV6-3 CASSSSGGRGRWGYTF
TRBJ2-3 TRBV5-6 CASSDRGITDTQYF
TRBJ1-2 TRBV11-2 CASSLARGVGYTF
TRBJ2-1 TRBV15 CATSREGGGPYNEQFF
TRBJ1-4 TRBV3-1/TRBV3-2 CASSPGQGGEKLFF
TRBJ2-1 TRBV11-1 CASSSSGNRNEQFF
TRBJ2-1 TRBV6-2/TRBV6-3 CASSYSWALMGNEQFF
TRBJ1-5 TRBV11-2 CASSLRTGGNQPQHF